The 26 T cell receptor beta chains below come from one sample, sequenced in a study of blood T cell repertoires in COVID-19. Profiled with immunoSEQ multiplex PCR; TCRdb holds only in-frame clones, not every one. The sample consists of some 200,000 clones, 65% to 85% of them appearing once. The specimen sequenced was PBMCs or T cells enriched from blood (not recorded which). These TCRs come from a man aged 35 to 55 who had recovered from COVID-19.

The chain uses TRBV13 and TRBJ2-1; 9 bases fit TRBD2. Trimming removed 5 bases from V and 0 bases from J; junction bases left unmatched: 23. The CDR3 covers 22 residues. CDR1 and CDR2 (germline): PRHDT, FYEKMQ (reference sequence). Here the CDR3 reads CASSRQKNRPWSGGFSYNEQFF. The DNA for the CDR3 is TGTGCCAGCAGCCGCCAAAAAAACAGGCCCTGGAGCGGGGGGTTCTCCTACAATGAGCAGTTCTTC.

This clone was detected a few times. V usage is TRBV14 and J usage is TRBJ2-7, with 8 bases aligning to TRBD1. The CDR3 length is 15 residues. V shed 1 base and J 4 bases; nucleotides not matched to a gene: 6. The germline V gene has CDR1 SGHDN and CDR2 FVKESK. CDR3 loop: CASSQAGQAGYEQYF. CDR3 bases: TGTGCCAGCAGCCAAGCGGGACAGGCCGGATACGAGCAGTACTTC.

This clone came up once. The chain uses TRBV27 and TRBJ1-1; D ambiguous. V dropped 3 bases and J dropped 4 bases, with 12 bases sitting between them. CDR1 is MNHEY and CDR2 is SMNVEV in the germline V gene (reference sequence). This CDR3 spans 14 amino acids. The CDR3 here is CASSLTGRSTEAFF. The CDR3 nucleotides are TGTGCCAGCAGTTTGACCGGGAGAAGCACTGAAGCTTTCTTT.

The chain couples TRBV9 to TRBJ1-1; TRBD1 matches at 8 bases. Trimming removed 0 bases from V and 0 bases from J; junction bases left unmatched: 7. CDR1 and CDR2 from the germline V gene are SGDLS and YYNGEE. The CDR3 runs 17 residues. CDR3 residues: CASSVGRDRFMNTEAFF. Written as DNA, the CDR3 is TGTGCCAGCAGCGTAGGAAGGGACAGGTTCATGAACACTGAAGCTTTCTTT.

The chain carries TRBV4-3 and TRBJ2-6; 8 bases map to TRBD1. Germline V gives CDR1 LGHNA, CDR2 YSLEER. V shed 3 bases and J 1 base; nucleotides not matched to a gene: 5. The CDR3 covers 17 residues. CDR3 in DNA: TGCGCCAGCAGCCAGGGCGGGACAGGTTCTGGGGCCAACGTCCTGACTTTC. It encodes CASSQGGTGSGANVLTF.

The CDR3 DNA is TGTGCCAGCAGCTTAGTAGGAGGGGGCAGTCGGACCCAGTACTTC. Protein sequence: CASSLVGGGSRTQYF. The chain couples TRBV7-2 to TRBJ2-5; D is possibly TRBD1 (7 bases). V was cut by 1 base and J by 7 bases, with 16 bases left in between. From germline, CDR1 is SGHTA and CDR2 FQGNSA. This CDR3 has 15 amino acids.

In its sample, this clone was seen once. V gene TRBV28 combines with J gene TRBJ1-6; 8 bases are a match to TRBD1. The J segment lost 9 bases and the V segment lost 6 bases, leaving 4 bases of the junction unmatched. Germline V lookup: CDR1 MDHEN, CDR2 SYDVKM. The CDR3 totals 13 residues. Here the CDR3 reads CASRGTGGSPLHF. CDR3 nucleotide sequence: TGTGCCAGCAGAGGGACAGGTGGTTCACCCCTCCACTTT.

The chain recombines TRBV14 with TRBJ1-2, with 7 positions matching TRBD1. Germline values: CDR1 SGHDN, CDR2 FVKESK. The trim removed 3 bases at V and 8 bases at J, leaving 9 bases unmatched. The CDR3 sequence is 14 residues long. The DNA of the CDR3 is TGTGCCAGCAGCCACTATGACAGGGTGAGCGGCTACACCTTC. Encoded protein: CASSHYDRVSGYTF.

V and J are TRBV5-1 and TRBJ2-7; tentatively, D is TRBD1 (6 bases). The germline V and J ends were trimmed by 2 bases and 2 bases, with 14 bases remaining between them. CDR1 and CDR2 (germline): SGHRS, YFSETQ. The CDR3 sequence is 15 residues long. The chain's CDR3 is CASSFLTGTPYEQYF. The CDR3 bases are TGCGCCAGCAGCTTTTTGACAGGAACCCCCTACGAGCAGTACTTC. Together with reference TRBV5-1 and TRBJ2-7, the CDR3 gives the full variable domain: KAGVTQTPRYLIKTRGQQVTLSCSPISGHRSVSWYQQTPGQGLQFLFEYFSETQRNKGNFPGRFSGRQFSNSRSEMNVSTLELGDSALYLCASSFLTGTPYEQYFGPGTRLTVT.

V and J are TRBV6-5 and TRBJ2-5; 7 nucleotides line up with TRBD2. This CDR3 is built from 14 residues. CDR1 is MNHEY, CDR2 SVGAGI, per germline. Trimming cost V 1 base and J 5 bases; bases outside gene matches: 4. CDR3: CASSYYGGGETQYF. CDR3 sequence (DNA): TGTGCCAGCAGTTACTACGGGGGAGGGGAGACCCAGTACTTC.

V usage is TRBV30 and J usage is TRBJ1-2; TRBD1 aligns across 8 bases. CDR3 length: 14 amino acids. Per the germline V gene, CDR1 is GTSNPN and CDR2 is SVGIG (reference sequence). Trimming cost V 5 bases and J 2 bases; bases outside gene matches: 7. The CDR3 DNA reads TGTGCCTGGGACAGGGGAATTAGCAACTATGGCTACACCTTC. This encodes CAWDRGISNYGYTF.

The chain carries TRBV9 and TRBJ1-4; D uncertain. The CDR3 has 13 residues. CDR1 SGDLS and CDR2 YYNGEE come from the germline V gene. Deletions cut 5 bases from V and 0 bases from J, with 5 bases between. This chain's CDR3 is CASSTATNEKLFF. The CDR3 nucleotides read TGTGCCAGCAGTACGGCAACTAATGAAAAACTGTTTTTT.

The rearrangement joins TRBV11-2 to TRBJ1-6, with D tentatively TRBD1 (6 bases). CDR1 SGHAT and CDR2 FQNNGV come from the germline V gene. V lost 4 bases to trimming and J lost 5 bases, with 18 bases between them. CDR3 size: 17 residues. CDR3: CASSSPGYRAHNSPLHF. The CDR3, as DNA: TGTGCCAGCAGCTCCCCCGGATACAGGGCCCATAATTCACCCCTCCACTTT.

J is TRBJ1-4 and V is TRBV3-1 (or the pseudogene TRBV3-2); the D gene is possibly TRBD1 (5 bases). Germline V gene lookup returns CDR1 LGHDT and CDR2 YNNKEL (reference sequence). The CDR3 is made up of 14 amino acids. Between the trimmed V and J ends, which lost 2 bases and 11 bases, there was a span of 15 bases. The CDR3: CASSQSGGVRKLFF. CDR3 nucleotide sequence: TGTGCCAGCAGCCAATCCGGGGGTGTGCGGAAACTGTTTTTT.

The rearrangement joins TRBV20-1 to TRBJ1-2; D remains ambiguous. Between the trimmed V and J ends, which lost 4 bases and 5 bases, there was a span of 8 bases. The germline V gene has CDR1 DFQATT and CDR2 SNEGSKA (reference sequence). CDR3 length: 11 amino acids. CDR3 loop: CSATGDYGYTF. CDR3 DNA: TGCAGTGCTACCGGGGATTATGGCTACACCTTC.

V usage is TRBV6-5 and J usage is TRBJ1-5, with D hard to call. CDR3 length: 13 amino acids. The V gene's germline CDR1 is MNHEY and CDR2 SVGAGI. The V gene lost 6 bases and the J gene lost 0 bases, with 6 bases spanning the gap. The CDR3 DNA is TGTGCCAGCAGATTCAGTAGCAATCAGCCCCAGCATTTT. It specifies CASRFSSNQPQHF.

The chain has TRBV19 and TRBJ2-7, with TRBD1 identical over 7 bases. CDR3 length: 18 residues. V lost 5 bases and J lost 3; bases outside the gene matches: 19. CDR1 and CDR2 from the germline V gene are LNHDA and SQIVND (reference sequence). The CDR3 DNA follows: TGTGCCAGTAGTTTAGGGCCCCCTAAACGGGACAGTAGCTACGAGCAGTACTTC. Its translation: CASSLGPPKRDSSYEQYF.

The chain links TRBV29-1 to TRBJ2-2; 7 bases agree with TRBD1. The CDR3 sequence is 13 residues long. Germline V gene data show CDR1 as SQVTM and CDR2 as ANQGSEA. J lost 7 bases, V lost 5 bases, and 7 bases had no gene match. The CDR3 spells CSVRPRGFGELFF. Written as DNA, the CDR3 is TGCAGCGTTCGGCCCAGGGGGTTCGGGGAGCTGTTTTTT.

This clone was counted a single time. For the CDR3, the DNA is TGTGCCAGCAGCGTAGCCGAGGGGGCGAATGAAAAACTGTTTTTT. It encodes CASSVAEGANEKLFF. The chain carries TRBV9 and TRBJ1-4; TRBD1 aligns across 7 bases. The CDR3 totals 15 residues. CDR1 is SGDLS and CDR2 is YYNGEE in the germline V gene. J was trimmed by 5 bases and V by 0 bases; bases with no gene match: 4. Supplemented by reference TRBV9 and TRBJ1-4, the full variable domain reads DSGVTQTPKHLITATGQRVTLRCSPRSGDLSVYWYQQSLDQGLQFLIQYYNGEERAKGNILERFSAQQFPDLHSELNLSSLELGDSALYFCASSVAEGANEKLFFGSGTQLSVL.

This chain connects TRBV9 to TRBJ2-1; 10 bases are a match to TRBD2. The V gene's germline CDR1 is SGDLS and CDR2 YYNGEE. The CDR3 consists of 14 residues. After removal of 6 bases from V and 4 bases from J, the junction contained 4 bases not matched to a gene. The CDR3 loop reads CASKASGGYNEQFF. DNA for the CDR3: TGTGCCAGCAAGGCTAGCGGGGGTTACAATGAGCAGTTCTTC.

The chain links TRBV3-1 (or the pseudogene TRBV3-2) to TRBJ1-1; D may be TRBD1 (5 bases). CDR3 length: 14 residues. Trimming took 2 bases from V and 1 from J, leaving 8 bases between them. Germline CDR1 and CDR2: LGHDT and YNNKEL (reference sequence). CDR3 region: CASSQQGSNTEAFF. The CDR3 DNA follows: TGTGCCAGCAGCCAACAGGGTTCGAACACTGAAGCTTTCTTT.

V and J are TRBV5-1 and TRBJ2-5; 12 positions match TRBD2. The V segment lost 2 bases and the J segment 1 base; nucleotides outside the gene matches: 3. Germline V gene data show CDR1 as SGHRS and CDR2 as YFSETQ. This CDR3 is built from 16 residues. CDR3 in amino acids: CASSLGLAGPQETQYF. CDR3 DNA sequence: TGCGCCAGCAGCTTAGGACTAGCGGGGCCCCAAGAGACCCAGTACTTC.

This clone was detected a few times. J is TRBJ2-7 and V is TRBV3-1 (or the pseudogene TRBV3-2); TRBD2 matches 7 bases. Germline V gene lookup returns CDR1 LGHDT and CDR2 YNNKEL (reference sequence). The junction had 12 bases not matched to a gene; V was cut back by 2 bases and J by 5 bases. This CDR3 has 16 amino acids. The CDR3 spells CASSQIPGLPSDEQYF. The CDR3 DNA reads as TGTGCCAGCAGCCAAATCCCGGGACTACCCTCTGACGAGCAGTACTTC.

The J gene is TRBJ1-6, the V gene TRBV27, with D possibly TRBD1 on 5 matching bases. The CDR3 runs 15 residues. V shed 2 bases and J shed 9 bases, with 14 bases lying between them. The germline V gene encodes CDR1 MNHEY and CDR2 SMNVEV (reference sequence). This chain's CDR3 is CASSLGSGESSPLHF. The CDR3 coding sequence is TGTGCCAGCAGTTTAGGTTCGGGGGAGAGTTCACCCCTCCACTTT.

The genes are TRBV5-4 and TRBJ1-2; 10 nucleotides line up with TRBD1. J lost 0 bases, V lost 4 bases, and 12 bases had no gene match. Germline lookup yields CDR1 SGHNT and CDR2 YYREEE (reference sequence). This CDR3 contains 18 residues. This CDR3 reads CASSRPDRGQDTNYGYTF. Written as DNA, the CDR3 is TGTGCCAGCAGCAGACCCGACAGGGGGCAAGACACTAACTATGGCTACACCTTC.

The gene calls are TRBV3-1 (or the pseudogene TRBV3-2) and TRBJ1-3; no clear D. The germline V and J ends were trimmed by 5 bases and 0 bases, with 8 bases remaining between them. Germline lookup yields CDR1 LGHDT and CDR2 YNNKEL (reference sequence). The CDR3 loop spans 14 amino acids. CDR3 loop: CASSARDSGNTIYF. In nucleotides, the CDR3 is TGTGCCAGCAGCGCCCGGGACTCTGGAAACACCATATATTTT.